A selection of T cell receptor beta chains follows, all from one sample in a study of blood T cell repertoires in COVID-19. Data came from immunoSEQ multiplex PCR; TCRdb stores just in-frame clones and leaves some out. The table lists over 200,000 clones, roughly 85% of them singletons. The sample comprised peripheral blood. The receptors shown here come from a woman aged 18-29 years who had recovered from COVID-19. Each CDR3 is given with its conserved first and last residue. D genes are given only for firm matches. Where a row states a size, it is once, few, many or the class of an expanded clone; other rows omit it.

V,J,size,D,CDR3,DNA
TRBV28,TRBJ2-5,once,TRBD2,CASSFGLAGGPETQYF,TGTGCCAGCAGTTTTGGACTAGCGGGAGGGCCCGAGACCCAGTACTTC
TRBV6-5,TRBJ1-1,once,-,CASSPGKTEAFF,TGTGCCAGCAGCCCAGGGAAGACTGAAGCTTTCTTT
TRBV2,TRBJ2-6,-,-,CASSEARGTGANVLTF,TGTGCCAGCAGTGAAGCGAGAGGGACTGGGGCCAACGTCCTGACTTTC
TRBV25-1,TRBJ1-2,-,TRBD1,CASSDRQGFLKDYTF,TGTGCCAGCAGTGACCGACAGGGATTCTTGAAGGACTACACCTTC
TRBV7-9,TRBJ2-1,-,TRBD2,CASSLALAPYNEQFF,TGTGCCAGCAGCTTAGCACTAGCGCCCTACAATGAGCAGTTCTTC
TRBV5-6,TRBJ2-5,-,TRBD2,CASSLAGGDETQYF,TGTGCCAGCAGCTTAGCGGGAGGGGATGAGACCCAGTACTTC
TRBV14,TRBJ2-1,once,TRBD2,CASDGTSGNEQFF,TGTGCCAGCGATGGGACTAGCGGCAATGAGCAGTTCTTC
TRBV29-1,TRBJ1-5,-,-,CSVQGERQPQHF,TGCAGCGTTCAGGGTGAGCGCCAGCCCCAGCATTTT
TRBV27,TRBJ2-7,once,TRBD2,CASSSPQREANYEQYF,TGTGCCAGCAGTTCTCCCCAGCGGGAGGCGAACTACGAGCAGTACTTC
TRBV7-6,TRBJ2-7,few,TRBD1,CASSLGPGQGAYEQYF,TGTGCCAGCAGCTTAGGTCCGGGACAGGGGGCTTACGAGCAGTACTTC
TRBV30,TRBJ2-3,-,TRBD2,CAWSVYGGRTTDTQYF,TGTGCCTGGAGTGTATACGGCGGGAGGACCACAGATACGCAGTATTTT
TRBV5-5,TRBJ2-3,once,-,CASSHGGGTQYF,TGTGCCAGCAGCCACGGGGGAGGAACGCAGTATTTT
TRBV4-2,TRBJ2-7,few,-,CASSPPHSYEQYF,TGTGCCAGCAGCCCGCCTCACTCATACGAGCAGTACTTC
TRBV3-1/TRBV3-2,TRBJ2-7,-,-,CASSQVYEQYF,TGTGCCAGCAGCCAAGTATACGAGCAGTACTTC
TRBV6-5,TRBJ2-2,-,-,CASRLFRATGELFF,TGTGCCAGCAGACTATTCAGAGCCACCGGGGAGCTGTTTTTT
TRBV7-6,TRBJ2-7,-,TRBD2,CASSLNAGGSYEQYF,TGTGCCAGCAGCTTAAATGCGGGAGGCTCCTACGAGCAGTACTTC
TRBV7-3,TRBJ1-1,few,TRBD1,CASSTGGLTEAFF,TGTGCCAGCTCGACAGGGGGCCTCACTGAAGCTTTCTTT
TRBV30,TRBJ2-6,-,-,CAWREKGANVLTF,TGTGCCTGGAGGGAGAAAGGGGCCAACGTCCTGACTTTC
TRBV5-1,TRBJ1-1,-,-,CASSFSRWNTEAFF,TGCGCCAGCAGCTTCAGCAGGTGGAACACTGAAGCTTTCTTT
TRBV12-3/TRBV12-4,TRBJ2-7,-,-,CASSLSPAYEQYF,TGTGCCAGCAGTTTAAGTCCGGCCTACGAGCAGTACTTC
TRBV28,TRBJ1-2,once,TRBD1,CASTKGQGIRVYGYTF,TGTGCCAGCACTAAGGGACAGGGGATCAGAGTTTATGGCTACACCTTC
TRBV7-6,TRBJ2-1,few,TRBD1,CASTKRDREHNEQFF,TGTGCCAGCACTAAAAGGGACAGGGAGCACAATGAGCAGTTCTTC
TRBV4-2,TRBJ2-7,-,TRBD2,CASSQERTSGYEQYF,TGTGCCAGCAGCCAAGAGAGGACTAGCGGTTACGAGCAGTACTTC
TRBV10-3,TRBJ2-7,-,TRBD1,CAIMGTAGYEQYF,TGTGCCATCATGGGGACAGCCGGCTACGAGCAGTACTTC
TRBV9,TRBJ2-6,-,TRBD2,CASSRYNSGRGISGANVLTF,TGTGCCAGCAGCCGATACAATAGCGGGAGAGGGATCTCTGGGGCCAACGTCCTGACTTTC
TRBV11-1,TRBJ2-3,-,TRBD1,CASSPGTGDTDTQYF,TGTGCCAGCAGTCCCGGGACAGGGGACACAGATACGCAGTATTTT
TRBV6-5,TRBJ2-7,-,TRBD2,CASSYDPGTSKYEQYF,TGTGCCAGCAGTTACGACCCCGGGACTAGTAAATACGAGCAGTACTTC
TRBV27,TRBJ1-2,-,TRBD1,CASSIQGQGAAKNGYTF,TGTGCCAGCAGTATACAGGGACAGGGGGCGGCTAAGAATGGCTACACCTTC
TRBV7-3,TRBJ2-1,-,TRBD2,CASSLAGLAGGNEQFF,TGTGCCAGCAGCTTAGCCGGACTAGCGGGAGGAAATGAGCAGTTCTTC
TRBV6-2/TRBV6-3,TRBJ2-7,-,TRBD2,CASSFGTSGPLYEQYF,TGTGCCAGCAGTTTCGGGACTAGCGGACCCCTCTACGAGCAGTACTTC
TRBV14,TRBJ1-1,-,-,CASSTLTYIRGTEAFF,TGTGCCAGCAGCACGCTCACATATATAAGGGGCACTGAAGCTTTCTTT
TRBV7-9,TRBJ2-1,-,-,CASIGQSSYNEQFF,TGTGCCAGCATCGGACAGAGCTCCTACAATGAGCAGTTCTTC
TRBV9,TRBJ1-2,-,TRBD1,CASSAGQGLYGYTF,TGTGCCAGCAGCGCCGGACAGGGACTCTATGGCTACACCTTC
TRBV2,TRBJ2-7,-,TRBD1,CASSLDRGYEQYF,TGTGCCAGCAGTCTAGACAGGGGATACGAGCAGTACTTC
TRBV28,TRBJ1-2,-,TRBD1,CATQQGDYGYTF,TGTGCCACCCAACAGGGGGACTATGGCTACACCTTC
TRBV27,TRBJ1-2,few,-,CASSLTGRGNGYTF,TGTGCCAGCAGTTTAACGGGTAGAGGGAATGGCTACACCTTC
TRBV19,TRBJ2-7,once,-,CASSVLGNDYEQYF,TGTGCCAGTAGTGTACTAGGAAACGACTACGAGCAGTACTTC
TRBV15,TRBJ1-5,-,-,CATRSARGNQPQHF,TGTGCCACCAGGAGTGCGAGGGGCAATCAGCCCCAGCATTTT
TRBV7-9,TRBJ1-2,-,TRBD1,CASSPVLGQGGGYTF,TGTGCCAGCAGCCCCGTCCTTGGACAGGGTGGAGGCTACACCTTC
TRBV30,TRBJ2-7,once,TRBD1,CAWDRGSYEQYF,TGTGCCTGGGACAGGGGTTCCTACGAGCAGTACTTC
TRBV18,TRBJ1-2,-,-,CASSPDFENYGYTF,TGTGCCAGCTCACCCGATTTCGAGAACTATGGCTACACCTTC
TRBV2,TRBJ2-1,-,TRBD2,CASPGSGDYNEQFF,TGTGCCAGTCCCGGGAGCGGGGATTACAATGAGCAGTTCTTC
TRBV28,TRBJ1-2,-,-,CASSSSGIYYGYTF,TGTGCCAGCAGCTCATCAGGGATTTACTATGGCTACACCTTC
TRBV5-1,TRBJ1-6,-,-,CASSTAGAVGNSPLHF,TGCGCCAGCAGCACCGCAGGGGCAGTAGGGAATTCACCCCTCCACTTT
TRBV6-2/TRBV6-3,TRBJ2-1,few,TRBD2,CASSYRSGVYNEQFF,TGTGCCAGCAGTTACAGGAGCGGGGTTTACAATGAGCAGTTCTTC
TRBV20-1,TRBJ2-7,-,-,CSARWTEQYF,TGCAGTGCTAGATGGACAGAGCAGTACTTC
TRBV5-4,TRBJ1-2,-,TRBD1,CASSPGTANYGYTF,TGTGCCAGCAGCCCCGGGACAGCCAACTATGGCTACACCTTC
TRBV13,TRBJ1-1,-,TRBD1,CASSSGTGENTEAFF,TGTGCCAGCAGCTCTGGGACAGGGGAAAACACTGAAGCTTTCTTT
TRBV5-1,TRBJ2-6,-,-,CASSMDRDYSGANVLTF,TGCGCCAGCAGCATGGACAGGGACTACTCTGGGGCCAACGTCCTGACTTTC
TRBV6-2/TRBV6-3,TRBJ2-7,-,TRBD1,CASSLDRALYEQYF,TGTGCCAGCAGTTTGGACAGGGCGCTCTACGAGCAGTACTTC
TRBV11-2,TRBJ2-1,once,TRBD2,CASSTRTSDNEQFF,TGTGCCAGCAGCACCCGGACTAGCGACAATGAGCAGTTCTTC
TRBV6-2/TRBV6-3,TRBJ1-1,few,TRBD1,CASSYPPDRAVFTEAFF,TGTGCCAGCAGTTACCCCCCGGACAGGGCGGTTTTCACTGAAGCTTTCTTT
TRBV28,TRBJ1-1,-,-,CASSIQGDTEAFF,TGTGCCAGCAGTATTCAGGGTGACACTGAAGCTTTCTTT
TRBV10-3,TRBJ1-2,few,-,CAISEVRDGYTF,TGTGCCATCAGTGAGGTGAGAGATGGCTACACCTTC
TRBV11-2,TRBJ1-1,-,-,CASSLVSGMDTEAFF,TGTGCCAGCAGCTTAGTGTCAGGGATGGACACTGAAGCTTTCTTT
TRBV11-2,TRBJ2-1,-,TRBD2,CASSHPWRLGGEQFF,TGTGCCAGCAGCCACCCTTGGCGCCTGGGAGGGGAGCAGTTCTTC
TRBV7-9,TRBJ2-3,once,-,CASSPPYTDTQYF,TGTGCCAGCAGCCCACCCTACACAGATACGCAGTATTTT
TRBV6-5,TRBJ2-7,-,TRBD1,CASSIGQELPYEQYF,TGTGCCAGCAGTATCGGACAGGAACTTCCCTACGAGCAGTACTTC
TRBV7-9,TRBJ2-7,-,TRBD2,CASSSLAGDEQYF,TGTGCCAGCAGCTCACTAGCGGGAGACGAGCAGTACTTC